Presented here are 30 T cell receptor beta chains from one specimen sequenced in a study of T cell changes during pregnancy in multiple sclerosis. Data came from immunoSEQ multiplex PCR; TCRdb stores just in-frame clones and leaves some out. Of about 88,000 clones listed, 92% are singletons. This sample comprised peripheral blood, obtained in the first trimester of pregnancy. These receptors all stem from a female donor with multiple sclerosis, enrolled in a pregnancy study.

J is TRBJ2-7 and V is TRBV6-1; possible D gene TRBD1, 5 bases. Germline CDR1 and CDR2: MNHNS and SASEGT. The CDR3 length is 18 residues. Trimming removed 1 base at V and 6 bases at J, with 25 bases between. CDR3 residues: CASSEGEVEIGAFCEQYF. The CDR3 DNA follows: TGTGCCAGCAGTGAAGGGGAAGTTGAAATAGGGGCTTTCTGCGAGCAGTACTTC.

The chain couples TRBV10-3 to TRBJ2-5, with 8 bases that match TRBD1. Trimming at V came to 3 bases and at J to 14 bases, leaving 14 bases not matched to a gene. Germline-derived CDR1 and CDR2 are ENHRY and SYGVKD. CDR3 length: 14 residues. CDR3 in amino acids: CAISDTPGRGQDYF. Written as DNA, the CDR3 is TGTGCCATCAGTGATACCCCCGGTCGGGGACAGGACTACTTC.

The gene calls are TRBV4-1 and TRBJ2-7, with 9 bases matching TRBD2. Germline V CDR1 and CDR2: MGHRA, YSYEKL. The V segment lost 3 bases and the J segment 6 bases; nucleotides outside the gene matches: 15. The CDR3 sequence is 17 residues long. CDR3 amino acids: CASSQVPPTAGGAEQYF. In nucleotides, the CDR3 is TGCGCCAGCAGCCAGGTACCCCCCACAGCGGGAGGAGCCGAGCAGTACTTC.

Concerning this clone: One end of the junction varies from germline; a read error may be responsible. This chain connects TRBV6-1 to TRBJ1-4, with 7 bases fitting TRBD1. Germline loops: CDR1 MNHNS, CDR2 SASEGT. The CDR3 has 19 residues. The CDR3 DNA is TGTGCCAGCAGTGAAGCTCCTAATGAGGGGGCGGGTTCTAAAGAAAAACTGTTTTTT. Translation: CASSEAPNEGAGSKEKLFF.

The chain joins TRBV14 to TRBJ2-7; D is possibly TRBD2 (6 bases). Germline assignment: CDR1 SGHDN and CDR2 FVKESK. This CDR3 spans 17 amino acids. Trimming shortened V by 4 bases and J by 2 bases, and 21 bases separated the two germline ends. The CDR3, as DNA: TGTGCCAGCAGCCCAACCTTTCGGGGGAGTCTCGCCTACGAGCAGTACTTC. Amino acids: CASSPTFRGSLAYEQYF.

The chain links TRBV30 to TRBJ2-7, with 11 nucleotides matching TRBD2. The V gene's germline CDR1 is GTSNPN and CDR2 SVGIG (reference sequence). The CDR3 is made up of 15 amino acids. Trimming cost V 0 bases and J 6 bases; bases outside gene matches: 7. CDR3 region: CAWSVPTSGSTEQYF. For the CDR3, the DNA is TGTGCCTGGAGTGTCCCCACTAGCGGGAGTACCGAGCAGTACTTC.

The chain carries TRBV27 and TRBJ1-1; 10 nucleotides match TRBD1. Germline V gives CDR1 MNHEY, CDR2 SMNVEV (reference sequence). V lost 5 bases and J lost 1; bases outside the gene matches: 13. The CDR3 sequence is 18 residues long. DNA for the CDR3: TGTGCCAGCAGTGCCATAGACAGGGGGCTTTTAGGGAACACTGAAGCTTTCTTT. Its protein product is CASSAIDRGLLGNTEAFF.

The chain links TRBV18 to TRBJ2-7; 8 bases are shared with TRBD1. J gave up 2 bases and V 3 bases, and 3 bases lay outside the gene matches. Per germline, CDR1 KGHSH and CDR2 LQKENI. CDR3 length: 14 residues. Here the CDR3 reads CASSPTGDTYEQYF. In DNA form, the CDR3 reads TGTGCCAGCTCACCGACAGGGGATACCTACGAGCAGTACTTC.

This sequence joins TRBV19 and TRBJ1-2; D is unclear. The CDR3 runs 16 residues. From germline, CDR1 is LNHDA and CDR2 SQIVND (reference sequence). V was shortened by 2 bases and J by 1 base, with 14 bases between the two germline ends. CDR3 protein: CASSITGRRDNYGYTF. For the CDR3, the DNA is TGTGCCAGTAGTATAACTGGGAGGAGGGATAACTATGGCTACACCTTC.

The genes are TRBV7-9 and TRBJ2-7; D is undetermined. Trimming stripped 5 bases from V and 5 bases from J, with 7 bases between. The CDR3 contains 11 residues. Germline CDR1 is SEHNR and CDR2 is FQNEAQ (reference sequence). CDR3 protein: CASSPLNEQYF. As DNA, the CDR3 is TGTGCCAGCAGCCCCTTAAACGAGCAGTACTTC. Based on the CDR3 plus reference TRBV7-9 and TRBJ2-7, the full variable domain is DTGVSQNPRHKITKRGQNVTFRCDPISEHNRLYWYRQTLGQGPEFLTYFQNEAQLEKSRLLSDRFSAERPKGSFSTLEIQRTEQGDSAMYLCASSPLNEQYFGPGTRLTVT.

This sequence joins TRBV11-2 and TRBJ1-3; no definite D call. Per the germline V gene, CDR1 is SGHAT and CDR2 is FQNNGV. V was trimmed by 5 bases and J by 0 bases, leaving 11 bases between them. The CDR3 covers 15 residues. CDR3 in DNA: TGTGCCAGCAGCCGGACTGTGTCCTCTGGAAACACCATATATTTT. Its translation is CASSRTVSSGNTIYF.

The chain links TRBV6-7 to TRBJ2-2, with 8 bases lining up with TRBD2. TRBV6-7 is known as an ORF, though its function is uncertain. The CDR3 has 17 amino acids. V lost 0 bases to trimming and J lost 4 bases; unmatched junction nucleotides: 7. Here the CDR3 DNA reads TGTGCCAGCAGTTACTCGAGGCGGGGGGCAACCACCGGGGAGCTGTTTTTT. Its translation: CASSYSRRGATTGELFF.

Notes on this clone: The junction departs from the called germline gene at one end, perhaps through a read error. The chain carries TRBV5-3 and TRBJ2-7; TRBD1 matches 9 bases. TRBV5-3 is reported as an ORF; its role is uncertain. CDR3 length: 16 amino acids. The CDR3 region has the DNA TGTGCCAGAAGCTTGCCGGGACAGGGATCCTCCTTCGAGCAGTACTTC. Translated: CARSLPGQGSSFEQYF.

The rearrangement links TRBV6-5 to TRBJ1-3, with 9 positions matching TRBD1. V shed 5 bases, J shed 3 bases, and the junction held 5 bases outside the gene matches. Germline lookup yields CDR1 MNHEY and CDR2 SVGAGI. The CDR3 contains 15 residues. In DNA form, the CDR3 reads TGTGCCAGCAGTAAGGGACAGGGAGTTGGAAACACCATATATTTT. It specifies CASSKGQGVGNTIYF.

This clone was observed a single time. The chain combines TRBV11-3 with TRBJ2-2, with D tentatively TRBD2 (5 bases). CDR3 length equals 13 residues. Trimming shortened V by 8 bases and J by 4 bases, and 11 bases separated the two germline ends. Germline-derived CDR1 and CDR2 are SGHNT and YENEEA. The CDR3 coding sequence is TGTGCCAGCTCCGGGAAGGGCACCGGGGAGCTGTTTTTT. Residues: CASSGKGTGELFF.

This clone was detected once. One junction end disagrees with the germline gene, perhaps due to a read error. V and J are TRBV7-9 and TRBJ2-6, with 10 bases lining up with TRBD1. This CDR3 region has 18 residues. The germline V gene encodes CDR1 SEHNR and CDR2 FQNEAQ (reference sequence). In DNA form, the CDR3 reads TGTGCCAGCAGCCCGAGGACAGGGGGAAGCTCTGGGGTCAACGTCCTGACTTTC. Its translation is CASSPRTGGSSGVNVLTF.

V gene TRBV6-5 combines with J gene TRBJ1-2, with a tentative D call TRBD1 (6 bases). In germline, CDR1 is MNHEY, CDR2 SVGAGI. This CDR3 region has 13 residues. V was pared by 6 bases and J by 7 bases, with 15 bases between. The CDR3: CASSSGQIGGYTF. The DNA for the CDR3 is TGTGCCAGCAGCTCTGGACAGATTGGTGGCTACACCTTC.

The chain recombines TRBV11-2 with TRBJ2-1; D is perhaps TRBD2 (5 bases). Trimming left V 3 bases short and J 7 bases short, with 13 bases between. The germline gives CDR1 SGHAT, CDR2 FQNNGV. This CDR3 comprises 14 residues. The CDR3 DNA sequence: TGTGCCAGCAGCTTCGGTCCCGGGGAGAATGAGCAGTTCTTC. This encodes CASSFGPGENEQFF.

The chain is built from TRBV27 and TRBJ1-2, with D possibly being TRBD1 (6 bases). The germline V and J ends were trimmed by 2 bases and 4 bases, with 8 bases remaining between them. The germline V gene has CDR1 MNHEY and CDR2 SMNVEV (reference sequence). The CDR3 is 13 residues long. The CDR3 nucleotides read TGTGCCAGCAGTTTAGGCAGGGGCTATGGCTACACCTTC. This encodes CASSLGRGYGYTF.

The chain has TRBV4-1 and TRBJ2-1; D may be TRBD1 (8 bases). The V gene lost 5 bases and the J gene lost 7 bases, with 27 bases spanning the gap. This CDR3 has 18 residues. In germline, CDR1 is MGHRA, CDR2 YSYEKL. CDR3 DNA sequence: TGCGCCAGCAGCTCAAGGGGTAGCGGGTCCACAGGGGGGAATGAGCAGTTCTTC. Translating it yields CASSSRGSGSTGGNEQFF.

The rearrangement joins TRBV5-1 to TRBJ1-4; TRBD1 agrees at 10 bases. V trimming: 4 bases; J trimming: 8 bases; junction bases outside the gene matches: 11. The CDR3 totals 16 residues. CDR1 and CDR2 (germline): SGHRS, YFSETQ. CDR3 sequence (DNA): TGCGCCAGCAGCCCGGGACAGGGGACGGTGGGCGAAAAACTGTTTTTT. It specifies CASSPGQGTVGEKLFF.

This chain uses TRBV6-1 with TRBJ2-3; TRBD2 is a possible D gene (6 bases). Germline lookup yields CDR1 MNHNS and CDR2 SASEGT. V gave up 6 bases and J gave up 2 bases, with 15 bases separating them. The CDR3 totals 15 residues. CDR3 nucleotides: TGTGCCAGCAGACTGTTCGGGAGTGACACAGATACGCAGTATTTT. Translating it yields CASRLFGSDTDTQYF.

CDR3 nucleotides: TGTGCCAGCAGTTTAACCCCAGGGTGGGATGAGCAGTTCTTC. It codes for CASSLTPGWDEQFF. The gene calls are TRBV28 and TRBJ2-1; a possible D gene is TRBD1 (5 bases). CDR1 MDHEN and CDR2 SYDVKM come from the germline V gene. This CDR3 contains 14 residues. V gave up 2 bases and J gave up 8 bases, with 13 bases separating them.

This chain links TRBV30 with TRBJ1-4; 9 nucleotides align to TRBD1. Trimming cost V 0 bases and J 8 bases; bases outside gene matches: 10. The CDR3 totals 16 residues. Germline V gene sequence: CDR1 GTSNPN, CDR2 SVGIG (reference sequence). CDR3 sequence (DNA): TGTGCCTGGAGTGTATTGGAGCGACAGGGGGACGAAAAACTGTTTTTT. Translated: CAWSVLERQGDEKLFF.

This clone was picked up one time. CDR3: CASSSLGSLLGREETQYF. The CDR3 DNA follows: TGTGCCAGCAGCTCCCTCGGGAGCCTCCTAGGCCGGGAAGAGACCCAGTACTTC. The chain joins TRBV7-7 to TRBJ2-5, with D possibly matching TRBD2 (6 bases). From germline, CDR1 is SSHAT and CDR2 FNYEAQ (reference sequence). CDR3 size: 18 residues. Trimming removed 4 bases from V and 3 bases from J, with 24 bases in between. Variable domain in full (rest from reference TRBV7-7 and TRBJ2-5): GAGVSQSPRYKVTKRGQDVTLRCDPISSHATLYWYQQALGQGPEFLTYFNYEAQPDKSGLPSDRFSAERPEGSISTLTIQRTEQRDSAMYRCASSSLGSLLGREETQYFGPGTRLLVL.

In DNA form, the CDR3 reads TGTGCCAGCAGTTACTCGATGGCTAGGGGGTACAATGAGCAGTTCTTC. Encoded protein: CASSYSMARGYNEQFF. The chain combines TRBV6-6 with TRBJ2-1, with a tentative D call TRBD1 (6 bases). The ends were cut back, 0 bases at V and 4 bases at J, with 13 bases in the middle. The CDR3 extends over 16 amino acids. Germline V gives CDR1 MNHNY, CDR2 SVGAGI (reference sequence).

The chain couples TRBV13 to TRBJ2-7; TRBD2 is a possible D gene (5 bases). The CDR3 runs 14 residues. Trimming cost V 2 bases and J 2 bases, with 10 bases left between them. Germline V CDR1 and CDR2: PRHDT, FYEKMQ (reference sequence). In DNA form, the CDR3 reads TGTGCCAGCAGCTTAACCAGCGGAGCCTACGAGCAGTACTTC. This gives the protein CASSLTSGAYEQYF.

This clone is a singleton in its sample. The gene calls are TRBV15 and TRBJ1-4, with 11 nucleotides matching TRBD1. V lost 4 bases and J lost 8; bases outside the gene matches: 9. The CDR3 runs 16 residues. Germline-derived CDR1 and CDR2 are LNHNV and YYDKDF (reference sequence). This CDR3 reads CATSTGQGALREKLFF. As DNA, the CDR3 is TGTGCCACCAGCACCGGACAGGGGGCCTTGAGAGAAAAACTGTTTTTT.

The gene calls are TRBV6-5 and TRBJ2-1; maybe TRBD2 (6 bases). V was shortened by 2 bases and J by 2 bases, with 10 bases between the two germline ends. This CDR3 spans 15 amino acids. Germline CDR1 MNHEY, CDR2 SVGAGI. The CDR3 sequence: CASSYGGKAYNEQFF. CDR3 sequence (DNA): TGTGCCAGCAGTTACGGCGGGAAGGCCTACAATGAGCAGTTCTTC.

The chain recombines TRBV9 with TRBJ2-5, with TRBD1 as a possible D gene (8 bases). V dropped 4 bases and J dropped 3 bases, with 13 bases sitting between them. The CDR3 runs 14 residues. Germline loops: CDR1 SGDLS, CDR2 YYNGEE. CDR3 amino acids: CASSLTGGEETQYF. DNA of the CDR3: TGTGCCAGCAGCCTTACAGGGGGGGAAGAGACCCAGTACTTC.